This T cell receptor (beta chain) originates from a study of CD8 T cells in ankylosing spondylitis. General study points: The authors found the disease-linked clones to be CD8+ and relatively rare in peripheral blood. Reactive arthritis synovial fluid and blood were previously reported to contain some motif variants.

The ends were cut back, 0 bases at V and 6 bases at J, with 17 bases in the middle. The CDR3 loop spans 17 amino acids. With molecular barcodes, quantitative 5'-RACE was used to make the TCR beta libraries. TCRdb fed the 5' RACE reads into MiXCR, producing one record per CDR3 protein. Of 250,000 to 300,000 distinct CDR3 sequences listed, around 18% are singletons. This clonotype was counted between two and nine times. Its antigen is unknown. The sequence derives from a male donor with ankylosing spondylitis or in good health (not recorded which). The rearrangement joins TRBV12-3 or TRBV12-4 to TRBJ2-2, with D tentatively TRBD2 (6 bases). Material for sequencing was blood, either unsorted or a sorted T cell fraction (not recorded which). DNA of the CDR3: TGTGCCAGCAGTTTAGCGCGGGGATCCCCTTTGTCCGGGGAGCTGTTTTTT. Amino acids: CASSLARGSPLSGELFF.